What follows are 12 T cell receptor beta chains derived from one specimen sequenced in a study of blood T cell repertoires in COVID-19 (dated by TCRdb to the early 2020s). The library was obtained by the immunoSEQ multiplex PCR assay. The source is immuneACCESS, and TCRdb retained only in-frame sequences with V and J called. Part of the clones is not carried over; for the studies checked, unresolved V genes explain less than half of this, and the remainder is unexplained. The sample has more than 250,000 clones on record, about 91% of them singletons. Clones ranked in the top ten supply 1% to 1.5% of the sample. Sample: PBMCs or T cells enriched from blood (not recorded which). The receptors stem from a middle-aged woman with acute COVID-19.

The chain links TRBV7-9 to TRBJ1-2, with 9 bases that match TRBD1. Trimming took 5 bases from V and 7 from J; bases not matched to a gene: 11. CDR3 length equals 15 residues. Germline loops: CDR1 SEHNR, CDR2 FQNEAQ (reference sequence). CDR3 nucleotide sequence: TGTGCCAGCAGCCCCTTGGGACAGGGAAGGGGTGGCTACACCTTC. Residues: CASSPLGQGRGGYTF.

V is TRBV25-1 and J is TRBJ2-7, with a weak D call TRBD2 (5 bases). Trimming left V 0 bases short and J 7 bases short, with 19 bases between. Germline lookup yields CDR1 MGHDK and CDR2 SYGVNS. The CDR3 is 16 amino acids. Written as DNA, the CDR3 is TGTGCCAGCAGTGAATACAGCCCGGGTAGGGAGTCTGAGCAGTACTTC. Its protein is CASSEYSPGRESEQYF.

This rearrangement joins TRBV24-1 to TRBJ1-1; D unclear. The V end lost 8 bases, the J end lost 3 bases, and 12 bases lay between the germline ends. CDR3 length: 13 amino acids. The germline V gene encodes CDR1 KGHDR and CDR2 SFDVKD. The chain's CDR3 is CATMSGLDTEAFF. In DNA form, the CDR3 reads TGTGCCACCATGTCGGGTCTCGACACTGAAGCTTTCTTT.

A note on this clone: The sample carries other DNA sequences with the same CDR3. This sequence joins TRBV9 and TRBJ2-3, with D perhaps matching TRBD2 (5 bases). Deletions cut 0 bases from V and 4 bases from J, with 6 bases between. The CDR3 length is 13 residues. Per germline, CDR1 SGDLS and CDR2 YYNGEE. The CDR3 protein is CASSVGGADTQYF. Written as DNA, the CDR3 is TGTGCCAGCAGCGTAGGGGGAGCAGATACGCAGTATTTT.

The chain joins TRBV10-2 to TRBJ1-2; no clear D. This CDR3 has 13 residues. Per germline, CDR1 WSHSY and CDR2 SAAADI. Trimming removed 3 bases from V and 6 bases from J, with 11 bases in between. Here the CDR3 DNA reads TGCGCCAGCAGTGAAGTAACAGCTGATGGCTACACCTTC. This gives the protein CASSEVTADGYTF.

The J gene is TRBJ2-3, the V gene TRBV5-1; 9 nucleotides match TRBD2. The CDR3 is made up of 15 amino acids. V lost 2 bases to trimming and J lost 2 bases; unmatched junction nucleotides: 3. Germline CDR1 reads SGHRS; CDR2 reads YFSETQ. In nucleotides, the CDR3 is TGCGCCAGCAGCTTTCTAGCGGGGCACACAGATACGCAGTATTTT. As protein: CASSFLAGHTDTQYF. The full variable domain, with the rest looked up from reference TRBV5-1 and TRBJ2-3, is KAGVTQTPRYLIKTRGQQVTLSCSPISGHRSVSWYQQTPGQGLQFLFEYFSETQRNKGNFPGRFSGRQFSNSRSEMNVSTLELGDSALYLCASSFLAGHTDTQYFGPGTRLTVL.

The table lists this clone with a few counts. J is TRBJ2-3 and V is TRBV24-1; 13 nucleotides align to TRBD2. With V trimmed by 4 bases and J by 2 bases, 8 bases remained unmatched. CDR3 length equals 18 residues. CDR1 is KGHDR and CDR2 is SFDVKD in the germline V gene. CDR3 nucleotides: TGTGCCACCAGTGAGAGTAAGGGACTAGCGGGGCTCACAGATACGCAGTATTTT. This sequence encodes CATSESKGLAGLTDTQYF.

The chain couples TRBV5-6 to TRBJ1-4; 9 bases are a match to TRBD1. Per the germline V gene, CDR1 is SGHDT and CDR2 is YYEEEE. The CDR3 covers 15 residues. Trimming removed 3 bases from V and 7 bases from J; junction bases left unmatched: 7. DNA of the CDR3: TGTGCCAGCAGCTCCTACAGGGGGCCCGTTGAAAAACTGTTTTTT. Translated: CASSSYRGPVEKLFF.

The chain carries TRBV10-3 and TRBJ2-2, with D tentatively TRBD2 (7 bases). The V gene lost 6 bases and the J gene lost 1 base, with 15 bases spanning the gap. The germline CDR1 and CDR2 sequences are ENHRY and SYGVKD. The CDR3 is 16 residues long. This CDR3 reads CAIRHGGAMNTGELFF. CDR3 sequence (DNA): TGTGCCATCAGGCATGGGGGGGCCATGAACACCGGGGAGCTGTTTTTT.

The gene calls are TRBV19 and TRBJ1-6; 9 bases fit TRBD1. Germline V gives CDR1 LNHDA, CDR2 SQIVND (reference sequence). V shed 2 bases and J 4 bases; nucleotides not matched to a gene: 6. The CDR3 is 17 residues long. The CDR3 DNA follows: TGTGCCAGTAGTATAACCGGGACAGGGAATTATAATTCACCCCTCCACTTT. It translates to CASSITGTGNYNSPLHF.

The V gene is TRBV7-2, the J gene TRBJ1-2; D might be TRBD1 (5 bases). The CDR3 is made up of 15 amino acids. CDR1 and CDR2 from the germline V gene are SGHTA and FQGNSA. Between the trimmed V and J ends, which lost 1 base and 0 bases, there was a span of 9 bases. CDR3 protein: CASSLGGQTNYGYTF. For the CDR3, the DNA is TGTGCCAGCAGCTTAGGTGGACAAACTAACTATGGCTACACCTTC.

The count of this clone is one. The chain carries TRBV9 and TRBJ2-1, with TRBD2 as a possible D gene (6 bases). Trimming removed 0 bases at V and 3 bases at J, with 13 bases between. The CDR3 is 16 amino acids. CDR1 is SGDLS, CDR2 YYNGEE, per germline. CDR3 amino acids: CASSVDLLAYYNEQFF. Written as DNA, the CDR3 is TGTGCCAGCAGCGTAGATTTACTAGCATACTACAATGAGCAGTTCTTC.